Presented here are 31 T cell receptor beta chains from one specimen sequenced in a study of T cell changes during pregnancy in multiple sclerosis. Assay used: immunoSEQ multiplex PCR; TCRdb lists only in-frame clones, some missing. Among about 40,000 clones listed, approximately 93% were seen once. Sequencing used CD8+ T cells from peripheral blood mononuclear cells, obtained in the third trimester of pregnancy. The receptors shown here come from a female donor with multiple sclerosis, enrolled in a pregnancy study.

V and J are TRBV5-5 and TRBJ2-3; D is possibly TRBD2 (6 bases). Germline values: CDR1 SGHKS, CDR2 YYEKEE (reference sequence). This CDR3 region has 15 residues. Trimming took off 0 bases at V and 2 bases at J, with 10 bases between the two ends. CDR3 in DNA: TGTGCCAGCAGCTTGGTGCGCGGGGTCACAGATACGCAGTATTTT. The encoded protein is CASSLVRGVTDTQYF.

The chain joins TRBV9 to TRBJ2-2, with D uncertain. V was cut by 3 bases and J by 0 bases, with 6 bases left in between. CDR3 length equals 14 residues. Germline CDR1 is SGDLS and CDR2 is YYNGEE. The chain's CDR3 is CASSAYPNTGELFF. In DNA form, the CDR3 reads TGTGCCAGCAGCGCCTACCCGAACACCGGGGAGCTGTTTTTT. Complete variable domain (other parts from reference TRBV9 and TRBJ2-2): DSGVTQTPKHLITATGQRVTLRCSPRSGDLSVYWYQQSLDQGLQFLIQYYNGEERAKGNILERFSAQQFPDLHSELNLSSLELGDSALYFCASSAYPNTGELFFGEGSRLTVL.

The chain joins TRBV29-1 to TRBJ1-2, with D possibly TRBD1 on 5 matching bases. Germline V gene sequence: CDR1 SQVTM, CDR2 ANQGSEA. The CDR3 runs to 14 residues. Trimming took 0 bases from V and 8 from J, leaving 16 bases between them. The CDR3 DNA follows: TGCAGCGTTGAAGATGGTCAGGGTATACTCGGCTACACCTTC. It yields the protein CSVEDGQGILGYTF.

This chain connects TRBV7-9 to TRBJ1-1; TRBD1 might be the D (5 bases). Germline CDR1 and CDR2: SEHNR and FQNEAQ (reference sequence). The CDR3 consists of 15 residues. The V end lost 4 bases, the J end lost 1 base, and 13 bases lay between the germline ends. This CDR3 is CASSSQGNSNTEAFF. Written as DNA, the CDR3 is TGTGCCAGCAGCTCCCAGGGTAACTCGAACACTGAAGCTTTCTTT.

The chain's CDR3 is CASSWGSLGRGTDTQYF. The CDR3 nucleotides read TGTGCCAGCAGCTGGGGCTCATTAGGCAGGGGAACAGATACGCAGTATTTT. The chain couples TRBV5-6 to TRBJ2-3; D possibly corresponds to TRBD1 (6 bases). The V end was cut by 3 bases, the J end by 3 bases, with 20 bases between. The germline CDR1 and CDR2 sequences are SGHDT and YYEEEE. CDR3 length equals 17 residues.

This chain links TRBV12-5 with TRBJ1-1; D is undetermined. Germline V gene sequence: CDR1 LGHNT, CDR2 FRNRAP. Trimming stripped 5 bases from V and 6 bases from J, with 10 bases between. This CDR3 is 12 amino acids long. CDR3 coding DNA: TGTGCTAGTGGTCCCATTCATCCTGAAGCTTTCTTT. It encodes CASGPIHPEAFF.

This chain joins TRBV2 and TRBJ2-3, with 9 bases that match TRBD2. Germline CDR1 is SNHLY and CDR2 is FYNNEI. J was trimmed by 6 bases and V by 9 bases; bases with no gene match: 4. The CDR3 is 12 amino acids. Here the CDR3 reads CARGLADDTQYF. The DNA of the CDR3 is TGTGCCAGGGGACTAGCAGATGATACGCAGTATTTT. Complete variable domain (other parts from reference TRBV2 and TRBJ2-3): EPEVTQTPSHQVTQMGQEVILRCVPISNHLYFYWYRQILGQKVEFLVSFYNNEISEKSEIFDDQFSVERPDGSNFTLKIRSTKLEDSAMYFCARGLADDTQYFGPGTRLTVL.

The genes are TRBV19 and TRBJ1-4; D gene unclear. The CDR3 loop spans 16 amino acids. Germline-derived CDR1 and CDR2 are LNHDA and SQIVND (reference sequence). V was shortened by 1 base and J by 0 bases, with 9 bases between the two germline ends. The DNA for the CDR3 is TGTGCCAGTAGTATAGGAGCCACCGCAACTAATGAAAAACTGTTTTTT. Amino acid sequence: CASSIGATATNEKLFF. Using reference TRBV19 and TRBJ1-4 for the parts outside the CDR3, the full variable domain is DGGITQSPKYLFRKEGQNVTLSCEQNLNHDAMYWYRQDPGQGLRLIYYSQIVNDFQKGDIAEGYSVSREKKESFPLTVTSAQKNPTAFYLCASSIGATATNEKLFFGSGTQLSVL.

V gene TRBV30 combines with J gene TRBJ1-2, with D maybe TRBD1 (5 bases). Germline V lookup: CDR1 GTSNPN, CDR2 SVGIG (reference sequence). The V end was cut by 1 base, the J end by 4 bases, with 10 bases between. There are 13 residues in the CDR3. The CDR3 loop is CAWSETGLYGYTF. CDR3 sequence (DNA): TGTGCCTGGAGTGAAACGGGACTCTATGGCTACACCTTC.

This clone appeared a few times. The chain links TRBV7-8 to TRBJ2-3; D is perhaps TRBD1 (6 bases). This CDR3 is built from 14 residues. V gave up 4 bases and J gave up 0 bases, with 8 bases separating them. The germline gives CDR1 SGHVS, CDR2 FQNEAQ. The CDR3: CASSWTESTDTQYF. CDR3 sequence (DNA): TGTGCCAGCAGCTGGACAGAAAGCACAGATACGCAGTATTTT.

The chain carries TRBV9 and TRBJ1-1, with 9 bases lining up with TRBD1. V shed 3 bases, J shed 4 bases, and the junction held 7 bases outside the gene matches. This CDR3 spans 15 amino acids. Germline V gene sequence: CDR1 SGDLS, CDR2 YYNGEE. CDR3 DNA: TGTGCCAGCAGCGACCCAACAGGGGGCGGCACTGAAGCTTTCTTT. The encoded protein is CASSDPTGGGTEAFF.

The chain recombines TRBV27 with TRBJ1-2, with D perhaps matching TRBD1 (5 bases). This CDR3 contains 12 residues. From germline, CDR1 is MNHEY and CDR2 SMNVEV (reference sequence). V lost 3 bases, J lost 6 bases, and 8 bases lay in between. The chain's CDR3 is CASSFGGNGYTF. CDR3 nucleotides: TGTGCCAGCAGTTTCGGGGGGAATGGCTACACCTTC.

The chain has TRBV4-1 and TRBJ2-7; D might be TRBD2 (6 bases). The CDR3 spans 15 residues. Trimming took 1 base from V and 4 from J, leaving 14 bases between them. Germline V gene sequence: CDR1 MGHRA, CDR2 YSYEKL. As DNA, the CDR3 is TGCGCCAGCAGCCAAGTTCGGGGAGGAGAGTACGAGCAGTACTTC. Its protein is CASSQVRGGEYEQYF.

The chain links TRBV9 to TRBJ2-1; TRBD1 aligns across 7 bases. Germline assignment: CDR1 SGDLS and CDR2 YYNGEE. CDR3 length: 15 amino acids. The V and J ends lost 4 bases and 2 bases, in that order; junction bases with no gene match: 6. The CDR3: CASSPDQGAYNEQFF. The DNA of the CDR3 is TGTGCCAGCAGCCCAGATCAGGGGGCCTACAATGAGCAGTTCTTC.

The CDR3 here is CASRPNSLANYGYTF. In nucleotides, the CDR3 is TGTGCCAGCAGGCCTAATAGTCTAGCTAACTATGGCTACACCTTC. The V and J genes are TRBV27 and TRBJ1-2; D is undetermined. There are 15 residues in the CDR3. Germline V gives CDR1 MNHEY, CDR2 SMNVEV (reference sequence). V dropped 6 bases and J dropped 0 bases, with 14 bases sitting between them.

The chain combines TRBV19 with TRBJ2-7, with TRBD1 matching 7 bases. CDR3 length equals 16 residues. Germline loops: CDR1 LNHDA, CDR2 SQIVND (reference sequence). Trimming took 5 bases from V and 4 from J; bases not matched to a gene: 14. Here the CDR3 reads CASSARTDLRGYEQYF. The DNA for the CDR3 is TGTGCCAGTAGTGCCCGTACGGACCTCAGGGGGTACGAGCAGTACTTC.

This clone was recorded only once. The genes are TRBV27 and TRBJ2-3, with 7 nucleotides matching TRBD1. The CDR3 spans 14 residues. Unmatched junction bases numbered 2, after V lost 1 base and J lost 4 bases. CDR1 and CDR2 from the germline V gene are MNHEY and SMNVEV (reference sequence). The CDR3 loop reads CASSLFQGADTQYF. CDR3 DNA: TGTGCCAGCAGTTTATTTCAGGGGGCAGATACGCAGTATTTT.

This clone came up once. J is TRBJ2-2 and V is TRBV6-1; D is possibly TRBD2 (5 bases). From germline, CDR1 is MNHNS and CDR2 SASEGT. V lost 7 bases and J 0 bases, leaving 9 bases between the germline ends. The CDR3 runs 14 residues. The CDR3 region has the DNA TGTGCCAGCACCCAGCGGCCGAACACCGGGGAGCTGTTTTTT. It encodes CASTQRPNTGELFF.

The J gene is TRBJ2-1, the V gene TRBV5-5, with a tentative D call TRBD2 (5 bases). Per the germline V gene, CDR1 is SGHKS and CDR2 is YYEKEE (reference sequence). Trimming cost V 4 bases and J 6 bases, with 14 bases left between them. The CDR3 totals 14 residues. The CDR3 loop reads CASSPGNLGNEQFF. The CDR3 coding sequence is TGTGCCAGCAGCCCCGGGAACCTCGGCAATGAGCAGTTCTTC.

The V call is TRBV2, the J call TRBJ1-2; 9 bases align to TRBD1. The CDR3 runs to 13 residues. V lost 6 bases to trimming and J lost 8 bases; unmatched junction nucleotides: 7. Germline V lookup: CDR1 SNHLY, CDR2 FYNNEI. The CDR3, as DNA: TGTGCCAGCAGGTCCGGGACAGGGACCGGCTACACCTTC. It codes for CASRSGTGTGYTF.

The chain couples TRBV5-8 to TRBJ2-3; TRBD2 might be the D (6 bases). The CDR3 runs 15 residues. Trimming took 4 bases from V and 2 from J, leaving 14 bases between them. From germline, CDR1 is SGHTS and CDR2 YDEGEE. The CDR3 protein is CASSPGGMNTDTQYF. Written as DNA, the CDR3 is TGTGCCAGCAGCCCCGGCGGGATGAACACAGATACGCAGTATTTT.

V usage is TRBV5-6 and J usage is TRBJ2-1, with a weak D call TRBD2 (5 bases). Germline values: CDR1 SGHDT, CDR2 YYEEEE. Trimming pared 4 bases from V and 8 bases from J, leaving 19 bases between. The CDR3 runs to 15 residues. CDR3 region: CASSTRDLVVDEQFF. CDR3 DNA: TGTGCCAGCAGCACCCGGGATTTGGTGGTCGATGAGCAGTTCTTC.

The V call is TRBV19, the J call TRBJ1-6; perhaps TRBD1 as D (5 bases). V gave up 8 bases and J gave up 5 bases, with 16 bases separating them. In germline, CDR1 is LNHDA, CDR2 SQIVND (reference sequence). This CDR3 spans 15 amino acids. The CDR3: CASQGLTHDNSPLHF. CDR3 nucleotides: TGTGCCAGTCAGGGACTGACTCACGATAATTCACCCCTCCACTTT.

The CDR3 is CASSSTTLHF. The CDR3 nucleotides are TGCGCCAGCAGTTCCACAACCCTCCACTTT. This chain connects TRBV10-2 to TRBJ1-6, with D uncertain. Trimming left V 5 bases short and J 14 bases short, with 7 bases between. The CDR3 has 10 amino acids. The V gene's germline CDR1 is WSHSY and CDR2 SAAADI.

The rearrangement joins TRBV7-9 to TRBJ2-2, with no clear D. The V end lost 5 bases, the J end lost 6 bases, and 10 bases lay between the germline ends. The germline CDR1 and CDR2 sequences are SEHNR and FQNEAQ (reference sequence). CDR3 length: 13 residues. CDR3 protein: CASSPPSAGELFF. The CDR3 DNA reads as TGTGCCAGCAGCCCCCCCTCCGCCGGGGAGCTGTTTTTT.

This clone was seen just once. V is TRBV27 and J is TRBJ1-4; D unresolved. Germline CDR1 and CDR2: MNHEY and SMNVEV (reference sequence). Trimming cost V 8 bases and J 4 bases, with 5 bases left between them. The CDR3 loop spans 11 amino acids. The CDR3, as DNA: TGTGCCAGCGGACTTAATGAAAAACTGTTTTTT. Protein: CASGLNEKLFF.

The chain joins TRBV27 to TRBJ1-2; D perhaps matches TRBD1 (5 bases). The V end lost 2 bases, the J end lost 2 bases, and 9 bases lay between the germline ends. This CDR3 region has 14 residues. The germline V gene has CDR1 MNHEY and CDR2 SMNVEV (reference sequence). As DNA, the CDR3 is TGTGCCAGCAGTTTAAGGGGATCGAACTATGGCTACACCTTC. Translated, it gives CASSLRGSNYGYTF.

This chain joins TRBV6-4 and TRBJ1-1; 9 nucleotides match TRBD1. The CDR3 sequence is 14 residues long. Germline V lookup: CDR1 MRHNA, CDR2 SNTAGT. The V segment lost 7 bases and the J segment 1 base; nucleotides outside the gene matches: 4. CDR3 in amino acids: CASKTGGENTEAFF. CDR3 bases: TGTGCCAGCAAAACAGGGGGCGAGAACACTGAAGCTTTCTTT.

The chain recombines TRBV28 with TRBJ1-2; D might be TRBD1 (5 bases). V was pared by 7 bases and J by 1 base, with 13 bases between. Germline V gene data show CDR1 as MDHEN and CDR2 as SYDVKM. This CDR3 region has 14 residues. CDR3 amino acids: CASTSPTDNYGYTF. DNA of the CDR3: TGTGCCAGCACATCCCCGACAGATAACTATGGCTACACCTTC.

This chain joins TRBV29-1 and TRBJ1-1; the D is unclear. Trimming took 6 bases from V and 3 from J, leaving 11 bases between them. The CDR3 extends over 12 amino acids. Germline loops: CDR1 SQVTM, CDR2 ANQGSEA. The CDR3 protein is CSVAGSYTEAFF. The DNA for the CDR3 is TGCAGCGTAGCAGGTAGTTACACTGAAGCTTTCTTT.

This chain joins TRBV2 and TRBJ2-7; TRBD1 is a possible D gene (6 bases). The CDR3 extends over 12 amino acids. V was clipped by 8 bases and J by 0 bases, with 8 bases between them. From germline, CDR1 is SNHLY and CDR2 FYNNEI. CDR3 coding DNA: TGTGCCAGCTGGGGGCCCTCCTACGAGCAGTACTTC. Translating it yields CASWGPSYEQYF.